This paragraph covers one T cell receptor (beta chain) sequence. With a constant-region primer, TCR beta cDNA was made from around 530 ng of total RNA. For TCR beta, libraries were produced by three nested multiplex PCR rounds using slightly modified ARM-PCR. TCRdb reprocessed the multiplex PCR reads via MiXCR and lists one record per CDR3 protein. The sample consists of 300,000 to 400,000 distinct CDR3 sequences, less than 75% of them appearing once. The entry originates in a study of tumor-infiltrating lymphocytes in primary liver carcinoma. RNA isolated from unsorted whole blood supplied the blood RNA, with germline DNA also extracted. The TCR comes from a man between 35 and 55 years old with primary liver carcinoma and hepatitis B virus infection. The sequencing input was peripheral blood.

CDR3 amino acids: CASSDRRDYGYTF. In DNA, the CDR3 is TGTGCCAGCAGCGACAGGCGGGACTATGGCTACACCTTC. The chain has TRBV6-2 or TRBV6-3 and TRBJ1-2; D may be TRBD1 (6 bases). V dropped 6 bases and J dropped 3 bases, with 11 bases sitting between them. This CDR3 is 13 amino acids long. From germline, CDR1 is MNHEY and CDR2 SVGEGT.